The source of this T cell receptor (beta chain) is a study of PD-L1 blockade in urothelial cancer. Here immunoSEQ multiplex PCR was the method, and the copy in TCRdb shows in-frame clones only, minus some. This table holds 120,000 or so clones, about 82% found once. Time point specified: peripheral blood 6 weeks after treatment start. The receptor's source is a man aged 45-65 years with urothelial cancer. The sample in question was PBMCs, obtained around atezolizumab (anti-PD-L1) treatment.

This CDR3 is CASSNRNTGELFF. The CDR3 DNA reads as TGTGCCAGTAGTAATAGGAACACCGGGGAGCTGTTTTTT. The V and J genes are TRBV19 and TRBJ2-2; D not certain. The germline V and J ends were trimmed by 4 bases and 1 base, with 4 bases remaining between them. The germline CDR1 and CDR2 sequences are LNHDA and SQIVND (reference sequence). This CDR3 region has 13 residues. Combining the CDR3 with reference TRBV19 and TRBJ2-2 gives the whole variable domain DGGITQSPKYLFRKEGQNVTLSCEQNLNHDAMYWYRQDPGQGLRLIYYSQIVNDFQKGDIAEGYSVSREKKESFPLTVTSAQKNPTAFYLCASSNRNTGELFFGEGSRLTVL.